The clone carrying this T cell receptor (beta chain) was seen only a few times. Treatment: randomized to nivolumab then ipilimumab (arm A) or the reverse (arm B). PBMC sorting kept live CD3+CD8+ cells without CD19 or CD56. Assay: immunoSEQ multiplex PCR; the TCRdb copy retains only in-frame clones and omits some. The repertoire holds roughly 23,000 clones, roughly 76% seen once, with around 25% in the top ten. This entry is derived from a study of sequential checkpoint blockade in melanoma. The material was CD8+ T cells sorted from blood (inferred from file names), obtained from a patient given nivolumab and ipilimumab in sequence. The TCR was taken from a human donor with melanoma.

CDR3 region: CASSMNSGEYGYEQYF. CDR3 nucleotide sequence: TGTGCCAGTAGTATGAATAGCGGAGAGTACGGATACGAGCAGTACTTC. The rearrangement links TRBV19 to TRBJ2-7, with D possibly TRBD2 on 6 matching bases. The CDR3 runs 16 residues. The V and J ends lost 3 bases and 4 bases respectively, with 19 bases between them. CDR1 LNHDA and CDR2 SQIVND come from the germline V gene (reference sequence).